The clone carrying this T cell receptor (beta chain) appeared many times. The antigen remains unidentified. This entry comes from a study of blood T cells in healthy people across ages. Study conclusions and caveats: Underestimates were what the diversity estimates from one million T cells were considered to be.

The use of a sample-barcoded 5' primer and a J-beta primer mix characterized a second PCR of roughly 6 to 12 cycles. TCRdb processed the 5' RACE reads anew with MiXCR; each CDR3 protein has one entry. Of 550,000 to 600,000 distinct CDR3 sequences listed, roughly a quarter are singletons. The sequenced sample was blood. This receptor was obtained from a woman in her 70s in good health.

CDR3 loop: CASSRGLGETQYF. The DNA for the CDR3 is TGTGCCAGCAGCCGAGGACTAGGGGAGACCCAGTACTTC. The V and J genes are TRBV7-2 and TRBJ2-5; 7 nucleotides match TRBD2. The germline V gene encodes CDR1 SGHTA and CDR2 FQGNSA. The junction had 5 bases not matched to a gene; V was cut back by 5 bases and J by 5 bases. The CDR3 length is 13 residues.